Described below is a single TCR beta chain sequence and its context. In building TCR beta libraries, iRepertoire HTBI primers were used together with Arm-PCR of CDR3 regions. A single record per CDR3 protein comes from TCRdb applying MiXCR to the multiplex PCR reads. The profile shows 410,000 or so distinct CDR3 sequences, about 15% of them singletons. This sample was taken from a study of regulatory T cells in long-lasting Graves disease. Time point described: newly diagnosed GD, antithyroid drugs for less than 3 months. Preparation of the TCR library used RNA extracted from PBMCs. The sample was also reused in another study, on T cells in Graves' hyperthyroidism and ophthalmopathy.

This sequence was found in a woman aged 30 to 39 with Graves disease. The specimen comprised peripheral blood mononuclear cells (PBMCs), sampled at new diagnosis, from a patient treated with antithyroid drugs.

The DNA for the CDR3 is TGTGCCAGTAGTCTCGAAGTTTACACTGAAGCTTTCTTT. This sequence encodes CASSLEVYTEAFF. The gene calls are TRBV19 and TRBJ1-1; D gene ambiguous. V was pared by 5 bases and J by 3 bases, with 10 bases between. The CDR3 runs to 13 residues. Germline-derived CDR1 and CDR2 are LNHDA and SQIVND (reference sequence).